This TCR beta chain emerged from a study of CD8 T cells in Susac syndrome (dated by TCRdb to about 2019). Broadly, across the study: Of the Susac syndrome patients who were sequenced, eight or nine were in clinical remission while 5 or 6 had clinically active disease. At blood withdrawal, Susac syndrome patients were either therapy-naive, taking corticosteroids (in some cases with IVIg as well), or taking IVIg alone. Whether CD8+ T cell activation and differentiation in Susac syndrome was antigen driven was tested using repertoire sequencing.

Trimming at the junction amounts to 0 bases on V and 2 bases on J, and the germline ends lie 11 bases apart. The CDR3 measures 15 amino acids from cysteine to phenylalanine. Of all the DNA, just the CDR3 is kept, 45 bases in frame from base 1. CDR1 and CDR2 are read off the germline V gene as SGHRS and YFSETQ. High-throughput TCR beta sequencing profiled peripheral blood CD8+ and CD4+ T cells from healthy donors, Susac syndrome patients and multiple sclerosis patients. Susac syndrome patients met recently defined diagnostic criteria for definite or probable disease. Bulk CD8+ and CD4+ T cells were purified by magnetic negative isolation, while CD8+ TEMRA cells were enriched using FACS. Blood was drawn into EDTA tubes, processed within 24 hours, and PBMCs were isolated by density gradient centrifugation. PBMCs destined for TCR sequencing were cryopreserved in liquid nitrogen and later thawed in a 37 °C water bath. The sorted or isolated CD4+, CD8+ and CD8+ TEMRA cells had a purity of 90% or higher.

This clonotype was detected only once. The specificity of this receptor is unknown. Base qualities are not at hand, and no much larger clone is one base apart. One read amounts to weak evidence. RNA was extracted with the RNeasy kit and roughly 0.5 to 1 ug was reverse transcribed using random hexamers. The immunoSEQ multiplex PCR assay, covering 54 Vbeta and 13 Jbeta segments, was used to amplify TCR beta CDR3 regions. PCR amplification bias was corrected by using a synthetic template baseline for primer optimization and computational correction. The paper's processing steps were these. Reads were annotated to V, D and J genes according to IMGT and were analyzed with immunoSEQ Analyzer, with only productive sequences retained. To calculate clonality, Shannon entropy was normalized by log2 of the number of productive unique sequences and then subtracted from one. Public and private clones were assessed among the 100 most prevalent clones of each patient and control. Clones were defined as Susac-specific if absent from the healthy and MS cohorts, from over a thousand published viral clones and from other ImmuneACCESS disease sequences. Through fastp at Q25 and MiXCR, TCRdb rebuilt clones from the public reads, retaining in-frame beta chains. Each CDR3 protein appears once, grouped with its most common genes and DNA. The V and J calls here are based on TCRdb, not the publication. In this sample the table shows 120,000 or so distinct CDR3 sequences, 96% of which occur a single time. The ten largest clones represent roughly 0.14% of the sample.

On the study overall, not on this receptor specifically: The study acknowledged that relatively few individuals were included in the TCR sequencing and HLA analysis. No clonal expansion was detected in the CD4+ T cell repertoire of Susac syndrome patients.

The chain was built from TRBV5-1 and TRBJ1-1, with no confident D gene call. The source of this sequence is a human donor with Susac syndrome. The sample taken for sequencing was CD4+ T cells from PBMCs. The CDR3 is CASSLGSQHNTEAFF. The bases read TGCGCCAGCAGCTTGGGCTCGCAGCACAACACTGAAGCTTTCTTT.